What follows are 7 T cell receptor beta chains derived from one specimen sequenced in a study of blood T cell repertoires in COVID-19. Method: immunoSEQ multiplex PCR; TCRdb's copy keeps in-frame clones and lacks some. The table includes about 130,000 clones, just under 85% detected once. Sequencing used peripheral blood. The receptors here all came from a woman aged 80 or older with acute or convalescent COVID-19.

CDR3 protein: CSVEGDTHTGELFF. The DNA for the CDR3 is TGCAGCGTTGAAGGGGACACCCACACCGGGGAGCTGTTTTTT. V gene TRBV29-1 combines with J gene TRBJ2-2, with TRBD1 as a possible D gene (6 bases). Germline CDR1 is SQVTM and CDR2 is ANQGSEA. CDR3 length equals 14 residues. Trimming removed 1 base from V and 3 bases from J, with 9 bases in between.

V gene TRBV3-1 (or the pseudogene TRBV3-2) combines with J gene TRBJ2-1; 8 bases are a match to TRBD2. The CDR3 is 16 amino acids. Unmatched junction bases numbered 12, after V lost 1 base and J lost 10 bases. Germline CDR1 is LGHDT and CDR2 is YNNKEL (reference sequence). The CDR3 sequence: CASSQGTSGLRREQFF. Here the CDR3 DNA reads TGTGCCAGCAGCCAAGGAACTAGCGGTCTGCGGCGGGAGCAGTTCTTC.

The V call is TRBV24-1, the J call TRBJ2-3; 15 bases are shared with TRBD2. The CDR3 runs 17 residues. CDR1 is KGHDR and CDR2 is SFDVKD in the germline V gene. V trimming: 5 bases; J trimming: 5 bases; junction bases outside the gene matches: 7. CDR3 protein: CATSGPGLAGGVDTQYF. The CDR3 nucleotides are TGTGCCACCAGTGGACCGGGACTAGCGGGGGGCGTAGATACGCAGTATTTT.

The rearrangement uses TRBV19 and TRBJ1-2; 8 nucleotides match TRBD1. This CDR3 has 17 amino acids. The germline V gene encodes CDR1 LNHDA and CDR2 SQIVND (reference sequence). J was trimmed by 7 bases and V by 3 bases; bases with no gene match: 16. The DNA of the CDR3 is TGTGCCAGTAGTATCCAGGGGGCGACTTTTGCGAGTTTTGGCTACACCTTC. Encoded protein: CASSIQGATFASFGYTF.

This sequence joins TRBV2 and TRBJ1-1; TRBD1 aligns across 8 bases. Germline V CDR1 and CDR2: SNHLY, FYNNEI. J lost 5 bases, V lost 6 bases, and 11 bases had no gene match. CDR3 length: 15 amino acids. DNA of the CDR3: TGTGCCAGCAGCGTTGGATCAGGGGGCTGGACTGAAGCTTTCTTT. Translated: CASSVGSGGWTEAFF.

V usage is TRBV2 and J usage is TRBJ1-5; tentative D call: TRBD1 (5 bases). This CDR3 contains 15 residues. Trimming took off 2 bases at V and 2 bases at J, with 10 bases between the two ends. The germline CDR1 and CDR2 sequences are SNHLY and FYNNEI. CDR3 region: CASSERGLGNQPQHF. CDR3 bases: TGTGCCAGCAGTGAAAGGGGACTCGGCAATCAGCCCCAGCATTTT.

The chain has TRBV4-2 and TRBJ1-2; D might be TRBD1 (5 bases). Trimming removed 7 bases from V and 2 bases from J, with 14 bases in between. Germline-derived CDR1 and CDR2 are LGHNA and YNFKEQ. The CDR3 extends over 14 amino acids. CDR3 amino acids: CASTLARGNYGYTF. Here the CDR3 DNA reads TGTGCCAGCACCCTGGCCCGGGGGAACTATGGCTACACCTTC.